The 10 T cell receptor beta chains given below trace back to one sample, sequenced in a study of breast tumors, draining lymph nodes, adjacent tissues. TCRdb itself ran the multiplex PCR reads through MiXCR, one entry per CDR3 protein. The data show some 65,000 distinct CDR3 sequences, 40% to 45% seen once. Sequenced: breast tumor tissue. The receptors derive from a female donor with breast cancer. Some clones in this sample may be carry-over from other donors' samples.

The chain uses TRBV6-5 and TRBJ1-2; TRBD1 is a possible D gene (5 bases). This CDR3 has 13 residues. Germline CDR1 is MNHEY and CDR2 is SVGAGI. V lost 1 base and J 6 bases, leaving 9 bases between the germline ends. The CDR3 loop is CASSYYGGDGYTF. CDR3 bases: TGTGCCAGCAGTTACTACGGGGGAGATGGCTACACCTTC.

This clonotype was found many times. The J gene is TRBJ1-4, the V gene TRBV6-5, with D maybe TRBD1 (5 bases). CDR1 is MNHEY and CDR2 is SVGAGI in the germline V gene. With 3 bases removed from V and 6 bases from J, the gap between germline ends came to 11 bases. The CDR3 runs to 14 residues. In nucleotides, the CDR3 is TGTGCCAGCAGTTATGTGGGGGGAGATGAAAAACTGTTTTTT. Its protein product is CASSYVGGDEKLFF.

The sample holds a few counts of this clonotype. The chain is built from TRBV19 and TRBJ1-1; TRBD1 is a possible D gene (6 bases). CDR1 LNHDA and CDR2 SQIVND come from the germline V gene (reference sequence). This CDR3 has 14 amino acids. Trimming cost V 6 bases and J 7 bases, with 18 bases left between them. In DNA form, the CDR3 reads TGTGCCAGTAGAACACAGGGTCGAGCTAATGAAGCTTTCTTT. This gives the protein CASRTQGRANEAFF.

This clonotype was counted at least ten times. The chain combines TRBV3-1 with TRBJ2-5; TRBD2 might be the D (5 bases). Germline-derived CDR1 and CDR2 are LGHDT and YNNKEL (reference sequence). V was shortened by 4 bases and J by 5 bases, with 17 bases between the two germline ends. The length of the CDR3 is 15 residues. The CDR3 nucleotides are TGTGCCAGCAGCCCAGTAGGAGCGAGAGGGGAGACCCAGTACTTC. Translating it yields CASSPVGARGETQYF.

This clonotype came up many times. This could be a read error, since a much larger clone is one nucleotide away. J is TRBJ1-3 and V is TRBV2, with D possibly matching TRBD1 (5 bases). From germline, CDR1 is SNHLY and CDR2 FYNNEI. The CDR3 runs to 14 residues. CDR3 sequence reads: CASSVNRNRNTVYF. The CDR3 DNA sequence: TGTGCCAGCAGTGTTAACAGGAACAGGAACACCGTATATTTT.

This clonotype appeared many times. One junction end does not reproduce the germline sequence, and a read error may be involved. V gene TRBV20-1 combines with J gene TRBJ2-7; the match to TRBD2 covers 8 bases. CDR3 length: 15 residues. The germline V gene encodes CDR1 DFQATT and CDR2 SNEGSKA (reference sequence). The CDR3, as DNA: TGCAGTGCTAGAGTGGGCGGGGGGCCCTCCAACGAGCAGTACTTC. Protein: CSARVGGGPSNEQYF.

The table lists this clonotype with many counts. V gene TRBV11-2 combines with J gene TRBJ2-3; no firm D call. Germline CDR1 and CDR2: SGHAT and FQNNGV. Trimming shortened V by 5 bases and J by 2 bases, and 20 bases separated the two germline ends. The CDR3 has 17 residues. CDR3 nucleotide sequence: TGTGCCAGCAGCCCCCGGTTAGGTACCACAAACACAGATACGCAGTATTTT. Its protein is CASSPRLGTTNTDTQYF. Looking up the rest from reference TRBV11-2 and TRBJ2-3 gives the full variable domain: EAGVAQSPRYKIIEKRQSVAFWCNPISGHATLYWYQQILGQGPKLLIQFQNNGVVDDSQLPKDRFSAERLKGVDSTLKIQPAKLEDSAVYLCASSPRLGTTNTDTQYFGPGTRLTVL.

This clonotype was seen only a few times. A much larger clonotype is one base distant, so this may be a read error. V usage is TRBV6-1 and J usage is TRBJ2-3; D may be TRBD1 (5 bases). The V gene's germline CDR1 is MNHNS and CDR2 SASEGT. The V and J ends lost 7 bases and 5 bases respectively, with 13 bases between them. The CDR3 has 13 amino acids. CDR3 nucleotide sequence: TGTGCCAGCACGCGCAGGGTTGGAGATACGCAGTATTTT. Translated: CASTRRVGDTQYF.

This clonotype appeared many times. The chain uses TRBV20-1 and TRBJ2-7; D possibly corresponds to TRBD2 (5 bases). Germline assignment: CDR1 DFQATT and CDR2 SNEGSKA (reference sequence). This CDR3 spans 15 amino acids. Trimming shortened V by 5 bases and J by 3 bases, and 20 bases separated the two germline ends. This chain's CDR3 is CSAGGKRRANYEQYF. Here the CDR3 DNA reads TGCAGTGCTGGAGGCAAAAGGCGGGCCAACTACGAGCAGTACTTC.

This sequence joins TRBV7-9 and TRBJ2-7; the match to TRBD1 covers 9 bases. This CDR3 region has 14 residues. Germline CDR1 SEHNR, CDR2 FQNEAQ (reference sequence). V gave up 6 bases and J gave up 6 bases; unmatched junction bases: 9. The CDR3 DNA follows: TGTGCCAGCAGAAAGGGGACAGGGAATCTCGAGCAGTACTTC. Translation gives CASRKGTGNLEQYF.